This TCR beta chain was documented in a study of T-cell reconstitution after alpha-beta-depleted transplantation in children. Study-level findings and limits: From newly produced T cells came most of the T-cell counts and diversity one year after transplant. Surviving recipient T cells and thymic progenitors produced the high day-60 TCRbeta diversity seen in some patients. Reportedly, roughly two months post-transplant, alpha-beta T cells arose from several hundred expanded graft clones.

Comment on this clonotype: Its antigen is still unknown.

Germline CDR1 is DFQATT and CDR2 is SNEGSKA (reference sequence). V was clipped by 4 bases and J by 4 bases; unmatched bases: 5. This CDR3 region has 15 residues. Construction of the TCRbeta library involved unique molecular identifiers. Via MiXCR, TCRdb re-called the PCR reads, giving one row per CDR3 protein. This sample has around 960,000 distinct CDR3 sequences, with roughly 29% found just once. This TCR was sampled from a boy in the first two years of life who had a stem cell transplant for SCID, so the T cells may come from the graft donor. This specimen consisted of PBMCs, mostly from graft donor cells, obtained 360 days after TCRalphabeta/CD19-depleted stem cell transplant. This chain links TRBV20-1 with TRBJ2-3; 13 bases map to TRBD2. CDR3 nucleotide sequence: TGCAGTGCTATACCGGGACTAGCGGGACCAGATACGCAGTATTTT. This encodes CSAIPGLAGPDTQYF.